Below are 20 T cell receptor beta chains sequenced from a single sample in a study of cytomegalovirus exposure and HLA in healthy donors. Vbeta (60) and Jbeta (13) primers were used in the PCR. Generated by immunoSEQ multiplex PCR, the TCRdb table keeps only in-frame clones and is missing some. Of about 120,000 clones listed, about three fifths are singletons. Sequencing input: PBMCs. These receptors were obtained from a man aged 40-49 years in good health and CMV-seropositive.

This chain connects TRBV18 to TRBJ1-5; 9 bases fit TRBD1. This CDR3 contains 15 residues. Germline CDR1 and CDR2: KGHSH and LQKENI. V was clipped by 3 bases and J by 4 bases; unmatched bases: 4. CDR3 sequence (DNA): TGTGCCAGCTCACCCATGGGACAGGGAAATCAGCCCCAGCATTTT. It translates to CASSPMGQGNQPQHF. Combining the CDR3 with reference TRBV18 and TRBJ1-5 gives the whole variable domain NAGVMQNPRHLVRRRGQEARLRCSPMKGHSHVYWYRQLPEEGLKFMVYLQKENIIDESGMPKERFSAEFPKEGPSILRIQQVVRGDSAAYFCASSPMGQGNQPQHFGDGTRLSIL.

The chain joins TRBV7-2 to TRBJ2-1; perhaps TRBD1 as D (5 bases). The length of the CDR3 is 15 residues. The germline V gene has CDR1 SGHTA and CDR2 FQGNSA. The V gene lost 5 bases and the J gene lost 4 bases, with 15 bases spanning the gap. The CDR3 DNA reads as TGTGCCAGCAGCCAGATGGGGCCCCCGTACAATGAGCAGTTCTTC. Residues: CASSQMGPPYNEQFF.

The V and J genes are TRBV5-8 and TRBJ1-3; D is possibly TRBD1 (5 bases). This CDR3 is built from 12 residues. Per the germline V gene, CDR1 is SGHTS and CDR2 is YDEGEE. Trimming removed 2 bases from V and 10 bases from J, with 10 bases in between. The CDR3 loop reads CASSFGAGTIYF. In nucleotides, the CDR3 is TGTGCCAGCAGCTTTGGGGCTGGTACCATATATTTT. Looking up the rest from reference TRBV5-8 and TRBJ1-3 gives the full variable domain: EAGVTQSPTHLIKTRGQQATLRCSPISGHTSVYWYQQALGLGLQFLLWYDEGEERNRGNFPPRFSGRQFPNYSSELNVNALELEDSALYLCASSFGAGTIYFGEGSWLTVV.

The V call is TRBV5-8, the J call TRBJ2-5; 9 bases are shared with TRBD2. The V and J ends lost 0 bases and 5 bases, in that order; junction bases with no gene match: 2. This CDR3 has 14 amino acids. Germline lookup yields CDR1 SGHTS and CDR2 YDEGEE. CDR3 nucleotide sequence: TGTGCCAGCAGCTTGGCGGGACTAGCTGAGACCCAGTACTTC. It is translated as CASSLAGLAETQYF. The whole variable domain, remainder taken from reference TRBV5-8 and TRBJ2-5, is EAGVTQSPTHLIKTRGQQATLRCSPISGHTSVYWYQQALGLGLQFLLWYDEGEERNRGNFPPRFSGRQFPNYSSELNVNALELEDSALYLCASSLAGLAETQYFGPGTRLLVL.

The genes are TRBV6-5 and TRBJ2-5; TRBD1 is a possible D gene (6 bases). Trimming shortened V by 0 bases and J by 3 bases, and 11 bases separated the two germline ends. CDR3 size: 15 residues. Germline CDR1 reads MNHEY; CDR2 reads SVGAGI. The DNA for the CDR3 is TGTGCCAGCAGTTACTCGAGACAGGAGGAAGAGACCCAGTACTTC. Amino acids: CASSYSRQEEETQYF.

This sequence joins TRBV4-1 and TRBJ2-5, with D unresolved. Germline V gives CDR1 MGHRA, CDR2 YSYEKL. V lost 8 bases to trimming and J lost 4 bases, with 11 bases between them. The CDR3 length is 12 residues. For the CDR3, the DNA is TGCGCCAGCTCGCCATTCGGAGAGACCCAGTACTTC. It codes for CASSPFGETQYF.

This clone has a handful of counts. CDR3 in amino acids: CASSGTDTEAFF. Written as DNA, the CDR3 is TGTGCCAGCTCCGGGACAGACACTGAAGCTTTCTTT. The chain carries TRBV18 and TRBJ1-1, with 7 bases matching TRBD1. V trimming: 6 bases; J trimming: 3 bases; junction bases outside the gene matches: 1. Germline CDR1 reads KGHSH; CDR2 reads LQKENI. The CDR3 sequence is 12 residues long.

This sequence joins TRBV19 and TRBJ1-5; D call uncertain. The CDR3 is 16 amino acids. V was pared by 2 bases and J by 5 bases, with 16 bases between. In germline, CDR1 is LNHDA, CDR2 SQIVND (reference sequence). CDR3 residues: CASSISDSGGYQPQHF. The CDR3 coding sequence is TGTGCCAGTAGTATAAGCGACTCCGGAGGGTATCAGCCCCAGCATTTT.

The chain has TRBV9 and TRBJ1-3; D is unresolved. V was shortened by 2 bases and J by 0 bases, with 9 bases between the two germline ends. This CDR3 has 15 residues. The germline CDR1 and CDR2 sequences are SGDLS and YYNGEE. CDR3 coding DNA: TGTGCCAGCAGCGTGGGCACCCACTCTGGAAACACCATATATTTT. The encoded protein is CASSVGTHSGNTIYF.

This clone turned up a few times. The chain employs TRBV14 and TRBJ1-5, with D maybe TRBD1 (5 bases). The CDR3 consists of 13 residues. Trimming stripped 6 bases from V and 3 bases from J, with 9 bases between. The germline V gene encodes CDR1 SGHDN and CDR2 FVKESK. This chain's CDR3 is CASSPDNNQPQHF. CDR3 in DNA: TGTGCCAGCAGTCCGGACAACAATCAGCCCCAGCATTTT.

This clone has only a few counts. This chain links TRBV28 with TRBJ2-3; tentatively, D is TRBD2 (5 bases). Germline V gives CDR1 MDHEN, CDR2 SYDVKM. The germline V and J ends were trimmed by 7 bases and 6 bases, with 17 bases remaining between them. This CDR3 is built from 14 residues. In DNA, the CDR3 is TGTGCCAGCATGGATCGCTCCGGCGGGGATACGCAGTATTTT. Translated, it gives CASMDRSGGDTQYF.

This chain uses TRBV29-1 with TRBJ1-2; 9 bases agree with TRBD1. J was trimmed by 8 bases and V by 7 bases; bases with no gene match: 20. Looked up from germline, CDR1 is SQVTM and CDR2 is ANQGSEA. The CDR3 covers 16 residues. CDR3 residues: CSASTGSGTGYGGYTF. CDR3 in DNA: TGCAGCGCCAGCACGGGCTCCGGGACAGGGTATGGAGGCTACACCTTC.

This rearrangement joins TRBV2 to TRBJ1-1; a possible D gene is TRBD1 (5 bases). CDR1 is SNHLY, CDR2 FYNNEI, per germline. This CDR3 has 15 amino acids. V lost 6 bases and J lost 5, with 19 bases in between. In DNA, the CDR3 is TGTGCCAGCAGATCTCCTAGGGGAACGGGTACTGAAGCTTTCTTT. It is translated as CASRSPRGTGTEAFF.

The rearrangement joins TRBV5-4 to TRBJ1-3; D is ambiguous. Germline V lookup: CDR1 SGHNT, CDR2 YYREEE (reference sequence). The CDR3 length is 15 residues. V was clipped by 0 bases and J by 0 bases, with 7 bases between them. CDR3 amino acids: CASSLGVSSGNTIYF. CDR3 DNA sequence: TGTGCCAGCAGCTTGGGTGTTAGCTCTGGAAACACCATATATTTT.

This chain joins TRBV9 and TRBJ1-3; 8 bases match TRBD1. The trim removed 3 bases at V and 8 bases at J, leaving 7 bases unmatched. Germline V lookup: CDR1 SGDLS, CDR2 YYNGEE. This CDR3 has 14 residues. CDR3 region: CASSEGQVVDTIYF. As DNA, the CDR3 is TGTGCCAGCAGCGAGGGACAGGTTGTGGACACCATATATTTT.

This clone was seen more than once but under ten times. The chain links TRBV29-1 to TRBJ1-2; D uncertain. Trimming took 4 bases from V and 3 from J, leaving 9 bases between them. The CDR3 consists of 12 residues. Looked up from germline, CDR1 is SQVTM and CDR2 is ANQGSEA. CDR3 DNA sequence: TGCAGCGTTGTTTCCCAGGACTATGGCTACACCTTC. Translated, it gives CSVVSQDYGYTF.

The table lists this clone with a few counts. V is TRBV10-3 and J is TRBJ2-7, with D possibly being TRBD1 (6 bases). Germline V gene sequence: CDR1 ENHRY, CDR2 SYGVKD. The CDR3 runs 12 residues. Trimming cost V 10 bases and J 0 bases, with 10 bases left between them. CDR3 protein: CATQGNSYEQYF. The CDR3 nucleotides read TGTGCCACCCAGGGGAACTCCTACGAGCAGTACTTC.

This chain connects TRBV28 to TRBJ1-4, with D unresolved. CDR1 MDHEN and CDR2 SYDVKM come from the germline V gene. V shed 6 bases and J shed 4 bases, with 21 bases lying between them. This CDR3 is built from 17 residues. The CDR3 region is CASSGFERDGYNEKLFF. CDR3 nucleotides: TGTGCCAGCAGCGGGTTCGAACGCGACGGATATAATGAAAAACTGTTTTTT.

This clone was counted a few times. J is TRBJ2-3 and V is TRBV7-2, with D perhaps TRBD2 (5 bases). The germline V gene has CDR1 SGHTA and CDR2 FQGNSA. The V and J ends lost 2 bases and 6 bases respectively, with 12 bases between them. The CDR3 covers 14 residues. The CDR3 DNA follows: TGTGCCAGCAGCTTATATGGGGAGTACGATACGCAGTATTTT. Translating gives CASSLYGEYDTQYF.

The rearrangement links TRBV9 to TRBJ2-1, with TRBD2 identical over 8 bases. Germline V gives CDR1 SGDLS, CDR2 YYNGEE. Trimming cost V 4 bases and J 5 bases; bases outside gene matches: 11. CDR3 length: 16 residues. Written as DNA, the CDR3 is TGTGCCAGCAGCTGCTCCGGGACTAGGAGCAACAATGAGCAGTTCTTC. It yields the protein CASSCSGTRSNNEQFF.